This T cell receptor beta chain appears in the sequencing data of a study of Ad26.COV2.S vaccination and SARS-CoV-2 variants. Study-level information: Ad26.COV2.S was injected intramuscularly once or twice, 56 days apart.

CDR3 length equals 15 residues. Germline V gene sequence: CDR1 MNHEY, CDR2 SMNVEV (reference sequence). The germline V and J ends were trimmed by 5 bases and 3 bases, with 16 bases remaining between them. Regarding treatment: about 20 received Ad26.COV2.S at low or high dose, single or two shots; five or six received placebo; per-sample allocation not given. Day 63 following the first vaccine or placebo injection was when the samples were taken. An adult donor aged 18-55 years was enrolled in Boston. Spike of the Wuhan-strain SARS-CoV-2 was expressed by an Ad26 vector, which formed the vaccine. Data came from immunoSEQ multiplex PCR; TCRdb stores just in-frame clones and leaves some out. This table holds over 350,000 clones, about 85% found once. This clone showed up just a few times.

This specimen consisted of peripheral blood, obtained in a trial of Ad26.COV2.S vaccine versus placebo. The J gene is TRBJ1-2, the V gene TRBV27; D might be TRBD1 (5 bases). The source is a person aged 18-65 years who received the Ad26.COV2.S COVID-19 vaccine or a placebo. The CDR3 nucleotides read TGTGCCAGCAGTCCCGAATGGGGGAAGGACTATGGCTACACCTTC. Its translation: CASSPEWGKDYGYTF.